Included here is one TCR beta chain sequence, with context. This specimen comes from a study of patients and donors after allogeneic stem cell transplantation. A single record per CDR3 protein comes from TCRdb applying MiXCR to the RT-PCR reads. There are about 40,000 distinct CDR3 sequences in the sample; roughly 30% occur only once, and 72% lies in the top ten. Sequencing was carried out using blood, either unsorted or a sorted T cell fraction (not recorded which). The clonotype originates from a human donor who was either an allogeneic HSCT recipient or a stem cell or donor lymphocyte infusion donor (not recorded which). It is not recorded whose cells these are; they may come from a transplant donor.

The chain's CDR3 is CAISEFSGNTIYF. DNA of the CDR3: TGTGCCATCAGTGAGTTCAGTGGAAACACCATATATTTT. The chain joins TRBV10-3 to TRBJ1-3; D gene uncertain. Trimming pared 1 base from V and 3 bases from J, leaving 4 bases between. CDR3 size: 13 residues. The germline gives CDR1 ENHRY, CDR2 SYGVKD.